This T cell receptor (beta chain) emerged from a study of identifying expanded T cells in peripheral blood. Regarding the study as a whole: Differentially abundant clones: around 1.1 between replicates, approximately 16 at 2 to 3 weeks, less than 20 at four. Clone count variance between approximately two-week samples rose with total template count.

Repertoires were generated with immunoSEQ multiplex PCR, while TCRdb's copy carries only in-frame clones and drops some. The data show some 76,000 clones, roughly nine tenths seen once. As to this clone: What it recognizes is unknown.

V shed 1 base and J 5 bases; nucleotides not matched to a gene: 11. The CDR3 spans 18 residues. The germline gives CDR1 SGHTA, CDR2 FQGNSA. Sequencing was carried out using blood. The V call is TRBV7-2, the J call TRBJ1-6; 7 bases align to TRBD1. The clonotype comes from a person aged 18 to 70 in good health. The CDR3 region is CASSLDRNRGIDNSPLHF. CDR3 nucleotide sequence: TGTGCCAGCAGCTTAGATAGGAACAGGGGTATCGATAATTCACCCCTCCACTTT.